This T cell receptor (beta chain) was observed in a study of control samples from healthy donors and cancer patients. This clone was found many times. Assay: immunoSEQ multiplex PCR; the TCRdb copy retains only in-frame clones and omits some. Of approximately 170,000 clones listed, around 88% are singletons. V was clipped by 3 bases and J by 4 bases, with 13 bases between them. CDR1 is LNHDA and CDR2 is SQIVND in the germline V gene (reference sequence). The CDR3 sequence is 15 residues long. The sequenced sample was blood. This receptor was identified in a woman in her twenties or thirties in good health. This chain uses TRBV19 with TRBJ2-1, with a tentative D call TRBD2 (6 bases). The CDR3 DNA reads TGTGCCAGTAGTATCCTCACGGGGGATTACAATGAGCAGTTCTTC. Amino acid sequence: CASSILTGDYNEQFF.